This TCR beta chain was recorded in a study of blood T cell repertoires in COVID-19. Study in general: Samples came from the United States, Italy and Spain, spanning acute and convalescent COVID-19. The analysed material was cDNA or gDNA that came from T cells, B-cell-depleted T cells, or PBMCs.

Losses at the gene ends were 10 bases for V and 5 bases for J; bases not matched to a gene: 5. The CDR3 spans 12 residues. Per the germline V gene, CDR1 is MDHEN and CDR2 is SYDVKM. As handled by the study authors: Amplification with reference gene primers provided the estimates of nucleated cell counts. The data were produced by immunoSEQ multiplex PCR, yet TCRdb's version contains in-frame clones alone and is incomplete. The V and J calls and the clone size are those of that table, but D and trimming were determined from the DNA. The sample has about 73,000 clones; roughly 84% are singletons. The TCR was taken from a human donor in a cohort sampled during active COVID-19. The sequenced sample was peripheral blood. The V gene is TRBV28, the J gene TRBJ2-3, with 8 bases matching TRBD1. This chain's CDR3 is CATSDRGDTQYF. DNA for the CDR3: TGTGCCACCTCCGACAGGGGAGATACGCAGTATTTT.